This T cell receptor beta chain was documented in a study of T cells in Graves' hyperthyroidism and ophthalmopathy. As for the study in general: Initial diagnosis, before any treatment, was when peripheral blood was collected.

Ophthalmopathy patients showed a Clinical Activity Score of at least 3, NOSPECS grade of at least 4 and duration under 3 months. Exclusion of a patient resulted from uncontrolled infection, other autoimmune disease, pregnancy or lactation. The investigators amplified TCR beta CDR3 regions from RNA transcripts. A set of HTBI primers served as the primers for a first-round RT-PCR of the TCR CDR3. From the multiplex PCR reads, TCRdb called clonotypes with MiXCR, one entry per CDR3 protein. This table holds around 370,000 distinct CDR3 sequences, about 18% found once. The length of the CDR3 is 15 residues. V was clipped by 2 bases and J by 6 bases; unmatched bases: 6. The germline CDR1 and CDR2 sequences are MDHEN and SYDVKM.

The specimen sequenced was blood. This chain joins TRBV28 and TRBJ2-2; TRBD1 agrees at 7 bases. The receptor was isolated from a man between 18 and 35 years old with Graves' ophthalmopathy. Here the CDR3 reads CASSLRRQGAGELFF. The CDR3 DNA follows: TGTGCCAGCAGTTTACGGCGTCAGGGGGCCGGGGAGCTGTTTTTT.